This T cell receptor (beta chain) was obtained from a study of cytomegalovirus exposure and HLA in healthy donors. Study-level results: The classifier reportedly diagnosed cytomegalovirus status with high specificity and sensitivity.

Germline assignment: CDR1 GTSNPN and CDR2 SVGIG (reference sequence). This CDR3 spans 15 amino acids. With 3 bases removed from V and 1 base from J, the gap between germline ends came to 16 bases. These donors counted as nominally healthy when sampled, but unrecorded immune exposures were likely. A remark on this clone: Antigen: not known.

The PCR used 60 Vbeta and 13 Jbeta primers. The method was immunoSEQ multiplex PCR; TCRdb's version includes in-frame clones alone and lacks a portion of them. The table has some 150,000 clones, just under 80% seen once. The source of this sequence is a male donor in good health and CMV-seronegative. The genes are TRBV30 and TRBJ2-7; D is perhaps TRBD1 (7 bases). The source material was PBMCs. The CDR3 DNA sequence: TGTGCCTGGAGCCGCAGGGGGGTCATATCCTACGAGCAGTACTTC. Translating gives CAWSRRGVISYEQYF.